These T cell receptor beta chains were read from a single sample in a study of blood T cell repertoires in COVID-19. Clones were sequenced by immunoSEQ multiplex PCR, and TCRdb holds only the in-frame ones, with some missing. The sample shows approximately 100,000 clones, about 79% of them seen only once. The sequencing sample was made of peripheral blood. These receptors all stem from a man in his 60s with acute or convalescent COVID-19. CDR3s include the opening cysteine and the closing phenylalanine or tryptophan. A D gene is named only where the DNA matches it firmly. Clone size, where shown, is once, few, many, or a class for clones that have expanded.

length | size | J | V | D | CDR3 | DNA
13 | once | TRBJ1-5 | TRBV29-1 | . | CSGSWGEDQPQHF | TGCAGCGGGTCCTGGGGAGAGGATCAGCCCCAGCATTTT
13 | . | TRBJ1-6 | TRBV7-2 | . | CASSHRPLWALHF | TGTGCCAGCAGCCACAGACCGTTATGGGCCCTCCACTTT
14 | once | TRBJ2-3 | TRBV19 | TRBD2 | CASSIRGVTDTQYF | TGTGCCAGTAGTATCCGGGGGGTCACAGATACGCAGTATTTT
14 | . | TRBJ2-1 | TRBV28 | TRBD2 | CASLERGRGNEQFF | TGTGCCAGTCTCGAGCGGGGTCGCGGCAATGAGCAGTTCTTC
14 | . | TRBJ2-2 | TRBV5-4 | . | CASSLLGADGELFF | TGTGCCAGCAGCCTGTTGGGGGCAGACGGGGAGCTGTTTTTT
15 | . | TRBJ1-1 | TRBV10-3 | . | CAISESRAGNTEAFF | TGTGCCATCAGTGAGTCGAGGGCAGGAAACACTGAAGCTTTCTTT
14 | . | TRBJ2-1 | TRBV20-1 | TRBD2 | CSASSSGVHNEQFF | TGCAGTGCTAGTTCTAGCGGGGTCCACAATGAGCAGTTCTTC
14 | . | TRBJ1-5 | TRBV2 | . | CASSDVTGNQPQHF | TGTGCCAGCAGTGACGTAACAGGCAATCAGCCCCAGCATTTT
14 | few | TRBJ1-1 | TRBV5-3 | TRBD1 | CARSFKGAEAEAFF | TGTGCCAGAAGCTTTAAGGGGGCTGAGGCTGAAGCTTTCTTT
14 | once | TRBJ2-7 | TRBV2 | TRBD2 | CASSSKRGNYEQYF | TGTGCCAGCAGTAGCAAGCGGGGGAACTACGAGCAGTACTTC
14 | . | TRBJ2-1 | TRBV27 | . | CASSYRLANNEQFF | TGTGCCAGCAGTTATCGTCTAGCGAACAATGAGCAGTTCTTC
14 | . | TRBJ1-1 | TRBV5-1 | . | CASSTGQLNTEAFF | TGCGCCAGCAGCACCGGACAACTGAACACTGAAGCTTTCTTT
15 | . | TRBJ1-1 | TRBV9 | . | CASSSGTPRHTEAFF | TGTGCCAGCAGCTCGGGGACACCGAGGCACACTGAAGCTTTCTTT
13 | . | TRBJ2-7 | TRBV3-1/TRBV3-2 | . | CASSQAGPYEQYF | TGTGCCAGCAGCCAAGCTGGGCCCTACGAGCAGTACTTC
16 | . | TRBJ1-2 | TRBV6-4 | . | CASSEWGMDNAYGYTF | TGTGCCAGCAGTGAGTGGGGAATGGACAACGCTTATGGCTACACCTTC
15 | . | TRBJ2-3 | TRBV27 | TRBD1 | CASSSRDRNTDTQYF | TGTGCCAGCAGTTCTCGGGACAGGAACACAGATACGCAGTATTTT
15 | . | TRBJ1-3 | TRBV5-1 | . | CASSVGQTSGNTIYF | TGCGCCAGCAGCGTGGGACAAACCTCTGGAAACACCATATATTTT
14 | . | TRBJ2-2 | TRBV2 | . | CASSEVTVTGELFF | TGTGCCAGCAGTGAAGTGACTGTCACCGGGGAGCTGTTTTTT
14 | . | TRBJ1-2 | TRBV18 | . | CASSPNRDNYGYTF | TGTGCCAGCTCACCGAACAGAGATAACTATGGCTACACCTTC
13 | once | TRBJ2-3 | TRBV7-2 | . | CASSFSLTDTQYF | TGTGCCAGCAGCTTTAGCCTCACAGATACGCAGTATTTT
20 | . | TRBJ1-4 | TRBV19 | TRBD1 | CASSPETGGKYRYANEKLFF | TGTGCCAGTAGTCCCGAGACAGGGGGCAAATATCGCTACGCGAATGAAAAACTGTTTTTT
11 | . | TRBJ2-1 | TRBV20-1 | . | CSASTSSEQFF | TGCAGTGCTAGCACTAGCAGTGAGCAGTTCTTC
15 | . | TRBJ2-6 | TRBV11-2 | . | CASMDSRMGANVLTF | TGTGCCAGCATGGACAGTCGTATGGGGGCCAACGTCCTGACTTTC
17 | . | TRBJ2-1 | TRBV10-3 | . | CAISDPKGSGRRDEQFF | TGTGCCATCAGTGACCCAAAAGGGAGCGGAAGAAGGGATGAGCAGTTCTTC
16 | . | TRBJ1-5 | TRBV2 | . | CASSDRGGNSNQPQHF | TGTGCCAGCAGTGACCGCGGAGGGAATAGCAATCAGCCCCAGCATTTT
14 | . | TRBJ2-7 | TRBV3-1/TRBV3-2 | TRBD1 | CASSQGQGVGEQYF | TGTGCCAGCAGCCAGGGACAGGGGGTAGGAGAGCAGTACTTC
15 | . | TRBJ2-1 | TRBV27 | . | CASSELGLSYNEQFF | TGTGCCAGCAGCGAGTTAGGACTGAGCTACAATGAGCAGTTCTTC
16 | . | TRBJ2-2 | TRBV7-9 | TRBD1 | CASSLMGQGFPGELFF | TGTGCCAGCAGCTTAATGGGACAGGGTTTCCCCGGGGAGCTGTTTTTT
15 | . | TRBJ1-1 | TRBV18 | TRBD1 | CASSSVGGQATEAFF | TGTGCCAGCTCATCCGTAGGAGGACAGGCAACTGAAGCTTTCTTT
16 | . | TRBJ2-1 | TRBV12-5 | TRBD2 | CASGRTSGGTYNEQFF | TGTGCTAGTGGTCGGACTAGCGGGGGGACCTACAATGAGCAGTTCTTC
14 | . | TRBJ2-1 | TRBV30 | . | CAWRQRQTYNEQFF | TGTGCCTGGAGACAAAGACAGACTTACAATGAGCAGTTCTTC
20 | . | TRBJ1-1 | TRBV28 | TRBD1 | CASSLRRVTETGRPGTEAFF | TGTGCCAGCAGTTTACGTCGTGTAACCGAGACAGGGAGGCCGGGCACTGAAGCTTTCTTT